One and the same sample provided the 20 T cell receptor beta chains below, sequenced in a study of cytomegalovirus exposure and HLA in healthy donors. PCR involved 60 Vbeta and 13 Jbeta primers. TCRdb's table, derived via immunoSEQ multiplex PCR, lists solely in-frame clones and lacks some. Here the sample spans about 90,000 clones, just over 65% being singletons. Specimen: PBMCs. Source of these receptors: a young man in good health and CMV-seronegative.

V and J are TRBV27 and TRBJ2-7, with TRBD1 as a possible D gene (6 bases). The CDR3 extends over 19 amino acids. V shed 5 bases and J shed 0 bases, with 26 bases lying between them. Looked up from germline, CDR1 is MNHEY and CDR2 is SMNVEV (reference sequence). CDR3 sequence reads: CASSPPLTRQAQSSYEQYF. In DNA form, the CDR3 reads TGTGCCAGCAGTCCACCCCTCACTCGACAGGCCCAAAGCTCCTACGAGCAGTACTTC.

The CDR3 DNA is TGTGCCAGCAGTGCCTTTCGGGGGGGGACCGGGGAGCTGTTTTTT. As protein: CASSAFRGGTGELFF. The chain recombines TRBV6-1 with TRBJ2-2; 8 nucleotides agree with TRBD2. Germline CDR1 and CDR2: MNHNS and SASEGT. This CDR3 region has 15 residues. V lost 4 bases and J lost 5; bases outside the gene matches: 6.

The CDR3 bases are TGTGCCAGCAGCTTTACGGACAGGCCATTCGGCTACACCTTC. Translated: CASSFTDRPFGYTF. The chain links TRBV7-9 to TRBJ1-2, with 7 bases that match TRBD1. The V segment lost 3 bases and the J segment 8 bases; nucleotides outside the gene matches: 9. The CDR3 runs 14 residues. Looked up from germline, CDR1 is SEHNR and CDR2 is FQNEAQ (reference sequence).

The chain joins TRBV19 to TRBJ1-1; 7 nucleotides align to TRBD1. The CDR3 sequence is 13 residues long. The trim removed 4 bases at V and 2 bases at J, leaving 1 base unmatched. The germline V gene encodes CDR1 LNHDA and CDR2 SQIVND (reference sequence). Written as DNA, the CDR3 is TGTGCCAGTAGTACAGGGGGAAACACTGAAGCTTTCTTT. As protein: CASSTGGNTEAFF.

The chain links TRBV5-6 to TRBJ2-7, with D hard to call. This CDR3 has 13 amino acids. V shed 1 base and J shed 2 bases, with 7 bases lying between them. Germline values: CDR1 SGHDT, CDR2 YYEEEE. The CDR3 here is CASSLSQAYEQYF. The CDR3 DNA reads TGTGCCAGCAGCTTGAGCCAGGCCTACGAGCAGTACTTC. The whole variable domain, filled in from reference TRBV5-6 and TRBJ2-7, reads DAGVTQSPTHLIKTRGQQVTLRCSPKSGHDTVSWYQQALGQGPQFIFQYYEEEERQRGNFPDRFSGHQFPNYSSELNVNALLLGDSALYLCASSLSQAYEQYFGPGTRLTVT.

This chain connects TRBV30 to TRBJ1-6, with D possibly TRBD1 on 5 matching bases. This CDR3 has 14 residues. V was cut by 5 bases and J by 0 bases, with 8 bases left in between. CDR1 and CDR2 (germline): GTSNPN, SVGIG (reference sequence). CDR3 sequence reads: CAWGGDSYNSPLHF. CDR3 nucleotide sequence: TGTGCCTGGGGGGGGGACTCCTATAATTCACCCCTCCACTTT. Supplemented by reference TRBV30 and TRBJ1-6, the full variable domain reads SQTIHQWPATLVQPVGSPLSLECTVEGTSNPNLYWYRQAAGRGLQLLFYSVGIGQISSEVPQNLSASRPQDRQFILSSKKLLLSDSGFYLCAWGGDSYNSPLHFGNGTRLTVT.

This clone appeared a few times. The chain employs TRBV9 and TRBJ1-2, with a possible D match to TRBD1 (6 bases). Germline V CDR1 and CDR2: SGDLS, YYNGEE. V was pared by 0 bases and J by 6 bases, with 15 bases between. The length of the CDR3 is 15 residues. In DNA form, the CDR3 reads TGTGCCAGCAGCGTAGCAGGGACACCCAGAGATGGCTACACCTTC. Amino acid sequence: CASSVAGTPRDGYTF.

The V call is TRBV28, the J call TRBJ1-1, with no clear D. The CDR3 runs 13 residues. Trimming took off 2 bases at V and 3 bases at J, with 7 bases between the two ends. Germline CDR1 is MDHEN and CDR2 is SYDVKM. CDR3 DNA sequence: TGTGCCAGCAGTTTAGGGAGTTACACTGAAGCTTTCTTT. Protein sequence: CASSLGSYTEAFF. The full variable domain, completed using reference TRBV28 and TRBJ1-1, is DVKVTQSSRYLVKRTGEKVFLECVQDMDHENMFWYRQDPGLGLRLIYFSYDVKMKEKGDIPEGYSVSREKKERFSLILESASTNQTSMYLCASSLGSYTEAFFGQGTRLTVV.

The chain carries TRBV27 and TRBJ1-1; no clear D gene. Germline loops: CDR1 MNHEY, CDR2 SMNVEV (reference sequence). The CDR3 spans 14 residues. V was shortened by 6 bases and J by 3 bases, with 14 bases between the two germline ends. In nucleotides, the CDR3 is TGTGCCAGCAGCCCTGTAGGCGGGGACACTGAAGCTTTCTTT. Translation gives CASSPVGGDTEAFF.

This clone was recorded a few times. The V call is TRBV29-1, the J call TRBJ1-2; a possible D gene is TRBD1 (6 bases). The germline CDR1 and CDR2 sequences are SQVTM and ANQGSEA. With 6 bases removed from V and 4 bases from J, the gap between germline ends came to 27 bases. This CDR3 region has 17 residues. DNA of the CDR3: TGCAGCGTGGTGGGTTGGGACACAACCTCCCCCTTCTATGGCTACACCTTC. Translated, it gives CSVVGWDTTSPFYGYTF.

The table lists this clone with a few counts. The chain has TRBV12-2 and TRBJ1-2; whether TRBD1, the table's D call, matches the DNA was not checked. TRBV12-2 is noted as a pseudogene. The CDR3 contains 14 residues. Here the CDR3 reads CASRPGTGSDGYTF. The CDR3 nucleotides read TGTGCAAGTCGCCCAGGGACAGGGTCTGATGGCTACACCTTC.

CDR3 nucleotides: TGTGCCAGCAGCTTAGCTAACAGGAACACTGAAGCTTTCTTT. Its translation is CASSLANRNTEAFF. The genes are TRBV7-2 and TRBJ1-1; D unclear. CDR3 length: 14 residues. Germline loops: CDR1 SGHTA, CDR2 FQGNSA. The V and J ends lost 0 bases and 1 base respectively, with 6 bases between them.

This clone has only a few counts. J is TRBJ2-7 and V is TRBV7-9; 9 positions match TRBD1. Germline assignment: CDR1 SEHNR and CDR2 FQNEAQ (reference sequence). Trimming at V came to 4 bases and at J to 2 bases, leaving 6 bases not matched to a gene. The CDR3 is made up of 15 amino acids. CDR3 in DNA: TGTGCCAGCAGCTACAGGGACAGGGATACCTACGAGCAGTACTTC. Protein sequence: CASSYRDRDTYEQYF.

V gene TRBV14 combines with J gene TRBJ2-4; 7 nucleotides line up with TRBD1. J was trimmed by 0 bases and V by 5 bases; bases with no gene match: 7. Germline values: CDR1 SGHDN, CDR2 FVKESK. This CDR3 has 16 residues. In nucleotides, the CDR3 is TGTGCCAGCAGCTCTTCAGGGGGTCGAGCCAAAAACATTCAGTACTTC. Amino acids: CASSSSGGRAKNIQYF.

The CDR3 DNA reads TGCAGCGTTGGGGAGGGACAGGGGATTTTCTTT. It codes for CSVGEGQGIFF. This chain connects TRBV29-1 to TRBJ1-1, with TRBD1 matching over 10 bases. Germline CDR1 is SQVTM and CDR2 is ANQGSEA. V shed 4 bases, J shed 13 bases, and the junction held 6 bases outside the gene matches. This CDR3 region has 11 residues.

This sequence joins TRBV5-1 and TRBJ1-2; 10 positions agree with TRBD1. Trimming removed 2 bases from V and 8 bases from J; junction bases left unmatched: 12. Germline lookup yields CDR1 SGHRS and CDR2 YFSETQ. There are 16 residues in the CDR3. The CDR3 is CASSLALEGQGIGYTF. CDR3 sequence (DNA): TGCGCCAGCAGCTTAGCCCTCGAGGGACAGGGGATCGGCTACACCTTC.

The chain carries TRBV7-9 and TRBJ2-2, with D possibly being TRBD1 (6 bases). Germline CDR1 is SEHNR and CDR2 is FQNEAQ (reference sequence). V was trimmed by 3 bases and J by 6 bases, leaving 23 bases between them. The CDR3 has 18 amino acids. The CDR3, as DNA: TGTGCCAGCAGCTTTCCGGACAGCGCATCTAAACGCGCCGGGGAGCTGTTTTTT. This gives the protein CASSFPDSASKRAGELFF.

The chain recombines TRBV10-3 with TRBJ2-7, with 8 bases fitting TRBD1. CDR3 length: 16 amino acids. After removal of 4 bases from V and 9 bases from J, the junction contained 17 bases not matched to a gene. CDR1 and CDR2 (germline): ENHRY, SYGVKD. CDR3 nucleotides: TGTGCCATCAGTGGACCTCAGGACAGGGATATGCAGAGGCAGTACTTC. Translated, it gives CAISGPQDRDMQRQYF.

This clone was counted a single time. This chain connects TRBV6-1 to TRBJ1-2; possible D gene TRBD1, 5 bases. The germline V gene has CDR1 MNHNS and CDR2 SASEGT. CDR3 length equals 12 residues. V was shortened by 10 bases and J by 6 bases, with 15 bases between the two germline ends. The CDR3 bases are TGTGCCACTCGGGTGGGGGGGGATGGCTACACCTTC. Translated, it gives CATRVGGDGYTF.

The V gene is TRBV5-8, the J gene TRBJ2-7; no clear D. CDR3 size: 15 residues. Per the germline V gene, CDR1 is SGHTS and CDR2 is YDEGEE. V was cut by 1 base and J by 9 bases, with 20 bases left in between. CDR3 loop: CASSLKSSMSLVQYF. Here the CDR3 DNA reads TGTGCCAGCAGCTTGAAGTCATCTATGTCTTTGGTGCAGTACTTC. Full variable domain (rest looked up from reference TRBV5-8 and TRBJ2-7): EAGVTQSPTHLIKTRGQQATLRCSPISGHTSVYWYQQALGLGLQFLLWYDEGEERNRGNFPPRFSGRQFPNYSSELNVNALELEDSALYLCASSLKSSMSLVQYFGPGTRLTVT.